The TCR beta chain under discussion was sequenced for a study of T cell repertoires in cytomegalovirus infection. Study summary: Both CMV infection and a matching HLA type were indicated by public TCR beta signatures.

TCRdb passed the reads through MiXCR, listing each CDR3 protein once. The data hold about 740,000 distinct CDR3 sequences, with about 40% observed a single time. For this clonotype: Its antigen is currently unknown.

Whole-study findings and limits: Summed frequency of public TCR beta families distinguished CMV carriers with the relevant HLA. Ex vivo, HLA-C-restricted CMV-specific TCR beta clonotypes prevailed over the rest of the response.

The CDR3 spans 14 residues. Trimming pared 6 bases from V and 4 bases from J, leaving 13 bases between. This rearrangement joins TRBV12-3 or TRBV12-4 to TRBJ2-1; TRBD2 is a possible D gene (6 bases). Sequencing input: PBMCs. The sequence was obtained from a human donor in good health (CMV status not recorded). Some clones in this sample may be carry-over from other donors' samples. The DNA of the CDR3 is TGTGCCAGCAGCCCGGGGGACGCGTACAATGAGCAGTTCTTC. This encodes CASSPGDAYNEQFF.